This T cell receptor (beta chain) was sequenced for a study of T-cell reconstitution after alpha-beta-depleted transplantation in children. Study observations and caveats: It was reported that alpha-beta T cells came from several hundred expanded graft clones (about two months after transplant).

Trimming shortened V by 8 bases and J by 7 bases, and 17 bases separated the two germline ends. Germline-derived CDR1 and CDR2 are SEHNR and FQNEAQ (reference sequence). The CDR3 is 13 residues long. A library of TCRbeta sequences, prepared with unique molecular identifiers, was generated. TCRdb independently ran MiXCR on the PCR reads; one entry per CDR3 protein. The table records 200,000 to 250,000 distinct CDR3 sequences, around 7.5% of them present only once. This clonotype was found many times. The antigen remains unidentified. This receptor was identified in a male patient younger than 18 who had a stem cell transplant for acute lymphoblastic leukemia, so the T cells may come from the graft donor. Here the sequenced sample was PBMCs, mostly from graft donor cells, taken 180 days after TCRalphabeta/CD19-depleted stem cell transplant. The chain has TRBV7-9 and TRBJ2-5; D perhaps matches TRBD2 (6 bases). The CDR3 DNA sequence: TGTGCCAGCGGACGCGGGAACTGTGGGACCCAGTACTTC. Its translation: CASGRGNCGTQYF. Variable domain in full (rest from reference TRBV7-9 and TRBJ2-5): DTGVSQNPRHKITKRGQNVTFRCDPISEHNRLYWYRQTLGQGPEFLTYFQNEAQLEKSRLLSDRFSAERPKGSFSTLEIQRTEQGDSAMYLCASGRGNCGTQYFGPGTRLLVL.